This T cell receptor (beta chain) comes out of a study of CD4 T cells in relation to SARS-CoV-2 and coronaviruses. Across the study: Convalescent patients had median age about 37 years, range about 20 to 72. A couple of subjects were Hispanic; patients were seven or eight males and a handful of females. Shared crossreactive spike epitopes were mapped to their HLA restriction.

Germline values: CDR1 KGHSH, CDR2 LQKENI. The CDR3 is 13 residues long. V dropped 2 bases and J dropped 4 bases, with 6 bases sitting between them. The method was immunoSEQ multiplex PCR; TCRdb's version includes in-frame clones alone and lacks a portion of them. The profile shows tens of thousands of clones, approximately 90% of them singletons. General study points: Pre-pandemic and post-infection samples never came from the same donor.

Of note for this clone: Its specificity is unknown.

V and J are TRBV18 and TRBJ2-1; TRBD1 is a possible D gene (5 bases). This sequence was found in an adult with COVID-19. Sequenced material: memory CD4+ T cells from PBMCs. CDR3 region: CASSPRQYNEQFF. CDR3 DNA: TGTGCCAGCTCACCAAGACAGTACAATGAGCAGTTCTTC.